This TCR beta chain was sequenced during a study of blood T cell repertoires in COVID-19. Background on the study: COVID-19 samples collected from the United States, Italy and Spain covered acute and convalescent phases.

Measured with immunoSEQ multiplex PCR; TCRdb has only the in-frame clones, and not every one. The data hold 150,000 to 200,000 clones, with roughly four fifths observed a single time. Germline values: CDR1 MGHDK, CDR2 SYGVNS. The CDR3 has 14 residues. The V gene lost 7 bases and the J gene lost 0 bases, with 10 bases spanning the gap. The rearrangement links TRBV25-1 to TRBJ1-3; D is possibly TRBD1 (6 bases). The TCR comes from a human donor in a cohort sampled during active COVID-19. The source material was peripheral blood. The DNA of the CDR3 is TGTGCCAGCACAGGACAGTCCTCTGGAAACACCATATATTTT. Translating gives CASTGQSSGNTIYF.